Here is one T cell receptor (beta chain) with its context. Antigen: not known. The sample originates from a study of tumor-infiltrating lymphocytes in primary liver carcinoma. Study details: All lesions had stage T1-T3 N0M0 and 4.2 to 10 cm widths.

The germline CDR1 and CDR2 sequences are MNHEY and SVGAGI. Trimming took off 5 bases at V and 5 bases at J, with 15 bases between the two ends. There are 14 residues in the CDR3. Scientists recovered RNA and DNA together from roughly 21-30 mg of unsorted bulk tissue. No patient had received treatment, and all had chronic HBV infection. Separate regions, five per tumor, were sampled. Study conclusions and caveats: Whereas tumor region pairs overlapped more, tumor-adjacent and tumor-blood pairs overlapped less.

Constant-region priming of approximately 500 ng total RNA yielded TCR beta cDNA. Nested multiplex PCR, run for three rounds with slightly modified ARM-PCR, yielded TCR beta libraries. PCR rounds one and two used TRBV1-TRBV30 forward primers with a C-beta reverse primer for 10 cycles each. TCRdb reanalysed the multiplex PCR reads using MiXCR and keeps one entry per CDR3 protein. The table shows about 74,000 distinct CDR3 sequences, with roughly two thirds occurring only once. The sample comprised liver tumor tissue from sampling region 4. As to subset: tumor region T4, right-lateral pole. This chain links TRBV6-5 with TRBJ1-1; D might be TRBD1 (5 bases). This clonotype was sampled from a man in his forties with primary liver carcinoma and hepatitis B virus infection. CDR3 loop: CASSNQGVWTEAFF. CDR3 sequence (DNA): TGTGCCAGCAGTAATCAGGGAGTGTGGACTGAAGCTTTCTTT.